The rows below give T cell receptor beta chains drawn from one sample of a study of blood T cell repertoires in COVID-19. The table came from immunoSEQ multiplex PCR; TCRdb's copy has only in-frame clones and leaves some out. Of about 360,000 clones listed, around 87% are singletons. The specimen was PBMCs or T cells enriched from blood (not recorded which). The receptors come from a man aged 35 to 55 in a cohort exposed to, infected with or recovered from COVID-19 (not recorded which). Both conserved end residues are part of each CDR3. Fields, in order: D gene, J gene, clone size, V gene, CDR3 length, CDR3 protein, CDR3 DNA. The D gene is left open where the match is weak. Size tells how often a clone was seen (once, few, many) or the class of an expanded clone, and some rows leave it out.

>.|TRBJ2-2|.|TRBV5-4|15
CASSFFVGDTGELFF
TGTGCCAGCAGCTTTTTTGTAGGGGACACCGGGGAGCTGTTTTTT
>.|TRBJ2-3|.|TRBV3-1/TRBV3-2|15
CASSPNRAHTDTQYF
TGTGCCAGCAGCCCGAACAGGGCACATACAGATACGCAGTATTTT
>TRBD2|TRBJ2-1|.|TRBV19|15
CASSMGGTPYNEQFF
TGTGCCAGTAGTATGGGGGGGACCCCCTACAATGAGCAGTTCTTC
>.|TRBJ1-1|.|TRBV29-1|14
CSAFGQHMNTEAFF
TGCAGCGCCTTTGGACAGCACATGAACACTGAAGCTTTCTTT
>.|TRBJ2-1|.|TRBV12-5|13
CASGFDRLNEQFF
TGTGCTAGTGGTTTTGACAGATTGAATGAGCAGTTCTTC
>TRBD1|TRBJ1-4|.|TRBV13|15
CASIWVGQDGEKLFF
TGTGCCAGCATTTGGGTCGGACAGGATGGGGAAAAACTGTTTTTT
>.|TRBJ1-4|few|TRBV7-2|15
CASSFQGSSGEKLFF
TGTGCCAGCAGCTTCCAGGGGAGCAGCGGTGAAAAACTGTTTTTT
>TRBD2|TRBJ2-5|.|TRBV11-2|14
CASSHSGNQETQYF
TGTGCCAGCAGCCATAGCGGGAACCAAGAGACCCAGTACTTC
>.|TRBJ1-1|.|TRBV5-8|14
CASSLMGANTEAFF
TGTGCCAGCAGCTTGATGGGGGCGAACACTGAAGCTTTCTTT
>.|TRBJ2-7|.|TRBV18|15
CASSPPSEALYEQYF
TGTGCCAGCTCACCACCGTCGGAGGCCCTTTACGAGCAGTACTTC
>TRBD1|TRBJ1-6|.|TRBV9|15
CASSFRDRGNSPLHF
TGTGCCAGCAGCTTCCGGGACAGGGGCAATTCACCCCTCCACTTT
>.|TRBJ1-6|.|TRBV11-2|14
CASSLDHRGSPLHF
TGTGCCAGCAGCTTAGATCATAGGGGTTCACCCCTCCACTTT
>.|TRBJ2-6|.|TRBV19|18
CASSPLGRFKSGANVLTF
TGTGCCAGTAGTCCACTAGGGAGATTTAAATCTGGGGCCAACGTCCTGACTTTC
>.|TRBJ2-1|.|TRBV7-9|13
CASSLTTNNEQFF
TGTGCCAGCAGCTTGACTACCAACAATGAGCAGTTCTTC
>TRBD1|TRBJ1-1|.|TRBV6-1|15
CASSEWDRGQTEAFF
TGTGCCAGCAGTGAATGGGACAGGGGGCAGACTGAAGCTTTCTTT
>.|TRBJ2-1|.|TRBV2|15
CASSESSGRYNEQFF
TGTGCCAGCAGTGAATCGTCAGGGAGGTACAATGAGCAGTTCTTC
>.|TRBJ2-1|.|TRBV29-1|12
CSVGEAYNEQFF
TGCAGCGTTGGCGAGGCCTACAATGAGCAGTTCTTC
>.|TRBJ1-4|.|TRBV5-1|16
CASSLMASATNEKLFF
TGCGCCAGCAGCTTGATGGCTTCTGCAACTAATGAAAAACTGTTTTTT
>TRBD2|TRBJ2-2|.|TRBV24-1|18
CATSEHSGSPYHTGELFF
TGTGCCACCAGTGAACATAGCGGGAGTCCTTATCACACCGGGGAGCTGTTTTTT
>.|TRBJ1-5|.|TRBV2|13
CASSRESNQPQHF
TGTGCCAGCAGCCGGGAGAGCAATCAGCCCCAGCATTTT
>.|TRBJ1-1|.|TRBV10-3|13
CAISDLASTEAFF
TGTGCCATCAGTGATTTGGCATCCACTGAAGCTTTCTTT
>.|TRBJ2-7|.|TRBV28|15
CASSPYRGGSYEQYF
TGTGCCAGCAGTCCATATAGGGGTGGTTCCTACGAGCAGTACTTC
>.|TRBJ1-2|.|TRBV2|13
CASRTQGFYGYTF
TGTGCCAGCAGGACTCAGGGCTTCTATGGCTACACCTTC
>TRBD1|TRBJ1-5|.|TRBV27|15
CASREQGYSNQPQHF
TGTGCCAGCAGGGAACAGGGGTACAGCAATCAGCCCCAGCATTTT
>TRBD1|TRBJ2-7|.|TRBV10-3|16
CAISEMVTGGIYEQYF
TGTGCCATCAGTGAGATGGTGACAGGGGGCATCTACGAGCAGTACTTC
>TRBD1|TRBJ2-2|.|TRBV11-2|17
CASSGHGQGVNTGELFF
TGTGCCAGCAGCGGCCACGGACAGGGCGTAAACACCGGGGAGCTGTTTTTT
>TRBD2|TRBJ2-1|.|TRBV9|15
CASSRGTSGENEQFF
TGTGCCAGCAGCCGGGGGACTAGCGGGGAAAATGAGCAGTTCTTC
>.|TRBJ2-3|.|TRBV11-2|15
CASRLEAGPRDTQYF
TGTGCCAGCAGACTAGAGGCGGGACCCAGGGATACGCAGTATTTT
>.|TRBJ2-2|few|TRBV18|14
CASSPTVNTGELFF
TGTGCCAGCTCACCGACAGTAAACACCGGGGAGCTGTTTTTT
>TRBD2|TRBJ2-2|.|TRBV30|14
CAWGLAGTTGELFF
TGTGCCTGGGGACTAGCGGGAACCACCGGGGAGCTGTTTTTT
>TRBD2|TRBJ2-7|.|TRBV11-2|14
CASRVSGISYEQYF
TGTGCCAGCAGGGTTAGCGGGATCTCCTACGAGCAGTACTTC
>TRBD1|TRBJ1-2|.|TRBV19|13
CASRYGQGGDVTF
TGTGCCAGTAGGTACGGACAGGGTGGAGACGTGACCTTC
>TRBD2|TRBJ2-5|.|TRBV30|15
CAWSVPSGRGETQYF
TGTGCCTGGAGTGTACCTAGCGGGAGAGGCGAGACCCAGTACTTC
>TRBD1|TRBJ1-2|.|TRBV2|13
CASKGGASYGYTF
TGTGCCAGCAAAGGGGGCGCATCGTATGGCTACACCTTC
>.|TRBJ1-5|.|TRBV6-5|13
CASNLQGDQPQHF
TGTGCCAGCAATCTACAGGGTGATCAGCCCCAGCATTTT
>.|TRBJ1-2|.|TRBV3-1/TRBV3-2|13
CASSQDLRVGYTF
TGTGCCAGCAGCCAAGACCTCAGGGTAGGCTACACCTTC
>TRBD1|TRBJ1-1|.|TRBV10-2|13
CASSDQGGAEAFF
TGCGCCAGCAGTGATCAGGGGGGCGCTGAAGCTTTCTTT
>TRBD1|TRBJ1-1|.|TRBV19|12
CASSRGTASAFF
TGTGCCAGTAGTCGAGGGACAGCTAGCGCTTTCTTT
>.|TRBJ1-2|once|TRBV18|13
CASSPSRGYGYTF
TGTGCCAGCTCACCATCCCGAGGCTATGGCTACACCTTC
>.|TRBJ2-3|once|TRBV19|14
CASSKGTLTDTQYF
TGTGCCAGTAGTAAAGGGACTTTAACAGATACGCAGTATTTT
>.|TRBJ2-1|.|TRBV6-1|14
CASSEAQGVREQFF
TGTGCCAGCAGTGAAGCTCAGGGTGTCCGAGAGCAGTTCTTC
>.|TRBJ2-3|once|TRBV7-9|15
CASSSGTPRPDTQYF
TGTGCCAGCAGCTCCGGGACTCCCCGACCCGATACGCAGTATTTT